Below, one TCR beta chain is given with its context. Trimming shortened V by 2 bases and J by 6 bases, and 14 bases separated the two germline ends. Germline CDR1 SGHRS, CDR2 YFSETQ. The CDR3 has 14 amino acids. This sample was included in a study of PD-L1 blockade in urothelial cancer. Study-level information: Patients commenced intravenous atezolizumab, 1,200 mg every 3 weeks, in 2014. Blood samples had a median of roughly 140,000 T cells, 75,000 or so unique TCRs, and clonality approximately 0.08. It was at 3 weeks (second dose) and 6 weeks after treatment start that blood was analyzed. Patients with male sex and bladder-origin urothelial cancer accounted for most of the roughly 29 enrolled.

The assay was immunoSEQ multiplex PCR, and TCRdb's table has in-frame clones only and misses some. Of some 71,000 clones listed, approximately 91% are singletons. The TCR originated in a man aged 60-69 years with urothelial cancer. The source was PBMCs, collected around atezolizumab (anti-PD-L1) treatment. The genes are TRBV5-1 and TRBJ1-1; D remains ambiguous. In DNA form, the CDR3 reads TGCGCCAGCAGCTTAGGAGGGAGAGAGGCTGAAGCTTTCTTT. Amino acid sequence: CASSLGGREAEAFF.